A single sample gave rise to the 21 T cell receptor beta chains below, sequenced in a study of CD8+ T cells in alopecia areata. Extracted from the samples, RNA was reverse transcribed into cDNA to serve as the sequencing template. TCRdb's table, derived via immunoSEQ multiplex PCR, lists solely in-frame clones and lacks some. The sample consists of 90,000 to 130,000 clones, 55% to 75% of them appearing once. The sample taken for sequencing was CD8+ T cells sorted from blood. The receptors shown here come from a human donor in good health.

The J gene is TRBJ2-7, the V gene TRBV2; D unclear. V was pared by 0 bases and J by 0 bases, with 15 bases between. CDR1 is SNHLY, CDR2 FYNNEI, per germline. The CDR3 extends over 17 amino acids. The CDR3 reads CASSEALTVSASYEQYF. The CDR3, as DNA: TGTGCCAGCAGTGAAGCGCTAACGGTCAGTGCCTCCTACGAGCAGTACTTC.

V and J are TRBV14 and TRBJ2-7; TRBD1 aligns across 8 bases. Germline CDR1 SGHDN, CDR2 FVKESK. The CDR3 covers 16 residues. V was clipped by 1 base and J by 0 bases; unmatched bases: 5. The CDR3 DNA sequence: TGTGCCAGCAGCCAAGTGGGACAGGCTTACTCCTACGAGCAGTACTTC. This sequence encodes CASSQVGQAYSYEQYF.

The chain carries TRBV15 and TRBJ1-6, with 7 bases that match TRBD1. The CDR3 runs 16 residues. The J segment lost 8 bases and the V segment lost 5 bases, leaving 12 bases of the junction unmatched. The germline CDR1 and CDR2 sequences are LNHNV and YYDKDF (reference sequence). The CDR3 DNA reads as TGTGCCACCAGCTCGCTCGGGACAGCTCAATATTCACCCCTCCACTTT. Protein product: CATSSLGTAQYSPLHF.

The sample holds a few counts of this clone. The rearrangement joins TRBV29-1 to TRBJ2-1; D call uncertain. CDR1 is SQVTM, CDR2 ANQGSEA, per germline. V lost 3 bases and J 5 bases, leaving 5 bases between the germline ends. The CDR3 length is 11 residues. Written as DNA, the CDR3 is TGCAGCGTTGACAGGCACAATGAGCAGTTCTTC. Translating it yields CSVDRHNEQFF.

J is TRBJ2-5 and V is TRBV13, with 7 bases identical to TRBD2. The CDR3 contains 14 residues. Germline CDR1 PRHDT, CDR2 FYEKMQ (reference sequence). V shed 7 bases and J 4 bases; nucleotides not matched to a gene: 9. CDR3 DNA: TGTGCCAGCACCGGGGGGAGCCCGGTAGAGACCCAGTACTTC. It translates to CASTGGSPVETQYF.

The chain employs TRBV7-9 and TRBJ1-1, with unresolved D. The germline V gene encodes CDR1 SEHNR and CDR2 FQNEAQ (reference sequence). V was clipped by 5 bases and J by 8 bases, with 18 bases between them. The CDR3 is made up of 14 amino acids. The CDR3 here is CASSDPPVLTEAFF. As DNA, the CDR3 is TGTGCCAGCAGCGACCCCCCGGTCCTTACCGAAGCTTTCTTT. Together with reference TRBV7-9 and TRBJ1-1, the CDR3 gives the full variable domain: DTGVSQNPRHKITKRGQNVTFRCDPISEHNRLYWYRQTLGQGPEFLTYFQNEAQLEKSRLLSDRFSAERPKGSFSTLEIQRTEQGDSAMYLCASSDPPVLTEAFFGQGTRLTVV.

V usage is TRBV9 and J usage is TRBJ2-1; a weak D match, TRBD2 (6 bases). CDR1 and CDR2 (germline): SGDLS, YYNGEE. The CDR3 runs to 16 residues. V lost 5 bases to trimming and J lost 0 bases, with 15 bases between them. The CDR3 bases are TGTGCCAGCAGGGGGACTGGGGGAAGCTCCTACAATGAGCAGTTCTTC. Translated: CASRGTGGSSYNEQFF.

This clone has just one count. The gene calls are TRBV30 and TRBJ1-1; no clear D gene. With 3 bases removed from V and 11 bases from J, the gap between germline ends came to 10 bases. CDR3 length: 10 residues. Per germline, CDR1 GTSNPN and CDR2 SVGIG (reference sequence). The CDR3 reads CAWSGLGAFF. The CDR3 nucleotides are TGTGCCTGGAGCGGCCTTGGGGCTTTCTTT.

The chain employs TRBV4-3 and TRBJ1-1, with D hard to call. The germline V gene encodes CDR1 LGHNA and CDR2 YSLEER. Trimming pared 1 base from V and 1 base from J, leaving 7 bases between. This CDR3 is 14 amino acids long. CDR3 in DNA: TGCGCCAGCAGCCAAGCAGTCGAGAACACTGAAGCTTTCTTT. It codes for CASSQAVENTEAFF.

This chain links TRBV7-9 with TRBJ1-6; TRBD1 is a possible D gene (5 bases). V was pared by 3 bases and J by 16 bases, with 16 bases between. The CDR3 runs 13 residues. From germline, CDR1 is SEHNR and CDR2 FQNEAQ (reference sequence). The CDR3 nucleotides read TGTGCCAGCAGCTTTCCGGGACGGTTAATTCTCCACTTT. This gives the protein CASSFPGRLILHF.

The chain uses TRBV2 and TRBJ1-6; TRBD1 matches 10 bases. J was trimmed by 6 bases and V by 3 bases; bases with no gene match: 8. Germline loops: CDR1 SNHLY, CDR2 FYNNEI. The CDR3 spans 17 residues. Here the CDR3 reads CASSDFWDRGSNSPLHF. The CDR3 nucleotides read TGTGCCAGCAGTGACTTTTGGGACAGGGGCAGTAATTCACCCCTCCACTTT.

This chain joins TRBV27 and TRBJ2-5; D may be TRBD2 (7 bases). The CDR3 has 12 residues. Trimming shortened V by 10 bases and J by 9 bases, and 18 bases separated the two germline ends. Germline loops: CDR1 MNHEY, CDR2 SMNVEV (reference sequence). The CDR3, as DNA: TGTGCCACCATAACCGGAGGGGGGGCCCAGTACTTC. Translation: CATITGGGAQYF.

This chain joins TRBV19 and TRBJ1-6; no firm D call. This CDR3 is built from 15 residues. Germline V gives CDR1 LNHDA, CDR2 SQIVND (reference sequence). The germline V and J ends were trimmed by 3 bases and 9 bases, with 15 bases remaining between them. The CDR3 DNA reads TGTGCCAGTAGTATGGTTCAGGCGGTGGGTTCACCCCTCCACTTT. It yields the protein CASSMVQAVGSPLHF.

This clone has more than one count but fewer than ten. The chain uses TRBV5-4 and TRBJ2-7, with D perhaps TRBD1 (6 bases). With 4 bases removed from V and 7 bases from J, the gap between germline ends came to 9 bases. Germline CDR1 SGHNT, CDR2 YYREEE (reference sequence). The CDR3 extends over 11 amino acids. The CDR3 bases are TGTGCCAGCAGCCTAGGACAGGAGCAGTACTTC. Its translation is CASSLGQEQYF.

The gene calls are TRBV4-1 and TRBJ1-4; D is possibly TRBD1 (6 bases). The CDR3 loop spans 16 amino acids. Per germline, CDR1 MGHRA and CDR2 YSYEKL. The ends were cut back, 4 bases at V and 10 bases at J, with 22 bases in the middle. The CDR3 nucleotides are TGCGCCAGCAGCCGGGGGGCCGGGACAACTCTCGGAAAACTGTTTTTT. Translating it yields CASSRGAGTTLGKLFF.

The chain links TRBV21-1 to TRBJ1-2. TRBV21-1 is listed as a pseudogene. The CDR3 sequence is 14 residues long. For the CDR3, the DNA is TGTGCCAGCAGCAAAGGGGAGGGGGACTATGGCTACACCTTC. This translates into CASSKGEGDYGYTF.

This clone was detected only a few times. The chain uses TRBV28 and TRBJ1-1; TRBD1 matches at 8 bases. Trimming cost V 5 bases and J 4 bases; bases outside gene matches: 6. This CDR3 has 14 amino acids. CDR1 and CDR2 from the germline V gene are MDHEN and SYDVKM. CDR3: CASSPWDRTTEAFF. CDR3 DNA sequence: TGTGCCAGCAGTCCGTGGGACAGGACCACTGAAGCTTTCTTT.

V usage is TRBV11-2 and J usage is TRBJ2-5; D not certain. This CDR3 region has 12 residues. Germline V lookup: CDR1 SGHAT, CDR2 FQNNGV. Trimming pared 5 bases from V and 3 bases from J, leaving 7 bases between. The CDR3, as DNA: TGTGCCAGCAGCGACCGTGAAGAGACCCAGTACTTC. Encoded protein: CASSDREETQYF.

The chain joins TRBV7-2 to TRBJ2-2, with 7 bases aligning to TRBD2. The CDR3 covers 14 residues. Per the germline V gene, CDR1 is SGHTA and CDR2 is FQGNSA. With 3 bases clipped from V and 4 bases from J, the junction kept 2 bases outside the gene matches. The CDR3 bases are TGTGCCAGCAGCTTCCAGCGGGGCACCGGGGAGCTGTTTTTT. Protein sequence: CASSFQRGTGELFF.

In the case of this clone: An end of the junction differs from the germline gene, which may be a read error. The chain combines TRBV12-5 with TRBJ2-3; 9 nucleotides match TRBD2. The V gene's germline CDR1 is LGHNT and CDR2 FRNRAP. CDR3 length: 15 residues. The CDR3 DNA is TGTGCTAGTGGCTTGGCGGGGGGGCGGTCAGATACGCAGTATTTT. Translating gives CASGLAGGRSDTQYF.

The CDR3 region is CSARNWGTQYF. The CDR3 DNA sequence: TGCAGCGCCCGGAATTGGGGGACCCAGTACTTC. The chain links TRBV29-1 to TRBJ2-5; D uncertain. The CDR3 is made up of 11 amino acids. Trimming took off 7 bases at V and 7 bases at J, with 13 bases between the two ends. Germline V gives CDR1 SQVTM, CDR2 ANQGSEA.